This T cell receptor (beta chain) is from a study of blood T cell repertoires in COVID-19. Study-level information: Samples taken during acute and convalescent COVID-19 were collected in the United States, Italy and Spain.

Allocation to cohorts depended on clinical history reported by the participants. TCRdb's table, derived via immunoSEQ multiplex PCR, lists solely in-frame clones and lacks some. The top ten clones hold 3.5% to 4% of a sample with approximately 220,000 clones, 65% to 90% of them seen once. This CDR3 is built from 15 residues. Germline CDR1 reads MNHEY; CDR2 reads SVGAGI. Trimming removed 6 bases at V and 4 bases at J, with 16 bases between. The chain couples TRBV6-5 to TRBJ1-5; D unclear. What was sequenced was PBMCs or T cells enriched from blood (not recorded which). This clonotype was obtained from a woman aged 40-49 years with acute COVID-19. In DNA form, the CDR3 reads TGTGCCAGCAGCCTCATTCCCGGTCCTAATCAGCCCCAGCATTTT. Translation: CASSLIPGPNQPQHF.